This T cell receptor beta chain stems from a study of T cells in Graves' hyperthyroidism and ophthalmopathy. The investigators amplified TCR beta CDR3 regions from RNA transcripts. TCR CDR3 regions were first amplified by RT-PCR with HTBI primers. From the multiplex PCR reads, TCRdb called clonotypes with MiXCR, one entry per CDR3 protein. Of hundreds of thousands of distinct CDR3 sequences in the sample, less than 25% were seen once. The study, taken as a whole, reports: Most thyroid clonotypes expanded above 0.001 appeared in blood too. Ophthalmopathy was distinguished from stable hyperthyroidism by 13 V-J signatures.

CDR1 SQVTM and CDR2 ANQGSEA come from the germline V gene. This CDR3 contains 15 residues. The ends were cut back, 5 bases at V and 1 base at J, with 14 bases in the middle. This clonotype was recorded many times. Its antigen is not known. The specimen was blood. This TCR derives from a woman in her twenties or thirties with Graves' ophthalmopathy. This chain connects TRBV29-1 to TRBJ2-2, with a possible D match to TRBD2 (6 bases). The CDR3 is CSVRPGLVNTGELFF. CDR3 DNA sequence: TGCAGCGTTCGACCGGGACTCGTGAACACCGGGGAGCTGTTTTTT.